The clone carrying this TCR beta chain was counted between two and nine times. No antigen is known for it. Trimming took off 3 bases at V and 5 bases at J, with 10 bases between the two ends. Germline loops: CDR1 MNHEY, CDR2 SMNVEV (reference sequence). The CDR3 is 14 residues long. This entry belongs to a study of cytomegalovirus exposure and HLA in healthy donors. Study summary: In terms of ancestry, the Caucasian-associated cluster contained about four fifths of the approximately 400 genotyped donors.

Study-wide points: Rare TCR sequences dominated, though some public TCRs recurred in many donors. Accurate prediction of HLA-A and HLA-B alleles (for most subjects) was reportedly achieved from TCR beta sequences.

The primer mix had 60 Vbeta and 13 Jbeta primers. Sequencing used immunoSEQ multiplex PCR; TCRdb keeps in-frame clones, though not all of them. The data hold 150,000 to 200,000 clones, with roughly 9.5% observed a single time. Sequenced input: PBMCs. The chain links TRBV27 to TRBJ1-4; tentative D call: TRBD1 (6 bases). The source of this sequence is a woman aged 25 to 39 in good health and CMV-seropositive. The CDR3 nucleotides are TGTGCCAGCAGTTTGGGGGCAGGGAATGAAAAACTGTTTTTT. The encoded protein is CASSLGAGNEKLFF.